Following are 27 T cell receptor beta chains from one sample sequenced in a study of T-cell reconstitution after alpha-beta-depleted transplantation in children. Researchers prepared the TCRbeta library using unique molecular identifiers, the study reports. One entry per CDR3 protein results from TCRdb running MiXCR on the PCR reads. The repertoire holds 200,000 to 250,000 distinct CDR3 sequences, about 8.8% seen once, with 5.1% in the top ten. The sequencing used PBMCs from the stem cell graft donor, collected from the stem cell graft. These TCRs come from a human donor who donated a stem cell graft to a child with SCID.

About this clonotype: This may stem from a read error, because a much larger clone lies one nucleotide away. The rearrangement uses TRBV20-1 and TRBJ2-1; the D call may be TRBD1 or TRBD2 (5 bases each). The CDR3 runs to 14 residues. V was pared by 1 base and J by 8 bases, with 15 bases between. Germline V CDR1 and CDR2: DFQATT, SNEGSKA (reference sequence). The CDR3 loop is CSARVPGPVDEQFF. CDR3 in DNA: TGCAGTGCTAGAGTCCCGGGACCAGTGGATGAGCAGTTCTTC.

The chain uses TRBV28 and TRBJ1-2; no clear D gene. V was shortened by 7 bases and J by 5 bases, with 17 bases between the two germline ends. Per the germline V gene, CDR1 is MDHEN and CDR2 is SYDVKM. This CDR3 has 14 residues. DNA for the CDR3: TGTGCCAGCAAGTATGGTCAGGATGGGTATGGCTACACCTTC. It encodes CASKYGQDGYGYTF.

This clonotype was recorded at least ten times. V and J are TRBV5-1 and TRBJ2-7; no clear D gene. CDR1 SGHRS and CDR2 YFSETQ come from the germline V gene. Between the trimmed V and J ends, which lost 0 bases and 3 bases, there was a span of 10 bases. The CDR3 spans 14 residues. CDR3 sequence (DNA): TGCGCCAGCAGCTTGGGGCTTCTAGGCTACGAGCAGTACTTC. This sequence encodes CASSLGLLGYEQYF.

The V and J genes are TRBV21-1 and TRBJ2-5; TRBD1 reflects the table's D call only, with no check against the DNA. TRBV21-1 is an annotated pseudogene. The CDR3 is 18 amino acids. This chain's CDR3 is CASSKGPLQGAGKETQYF. The CDR3 coding sequence is TGTGCCAGCAGCAAAGGCCCCCTACAGGGGGCGGGTAAGGAGACCCAGTACTTC.

This clonotype occurred many times. CDR3 sequence reads: CATLKREYLSSGNTIYF. The DNA of the CDR3 is TGTGCCACTTTGAAGCGGGAATATTTGAGCTCTGGAAACACCATATATTTT. The chain uses TRBV2 and TRBJ1-3; D is unresolved. Germline V gene lookup returns CDR1 SNHLY and CDR2 FYNNEI. The CDR3 runs 17 residues. V lost 10 bases, J lost 0 bases, and 22 bases lay in between.

This clonotype showed up many times. V gene TRBV20-1 combines with J gene TRBJ2-5, with D tentatively TRBD2 (5 bases). CDR1 is DFQATT and CDR2 is SNEGSKA in the germline V gene (reference sequence). The CDR3 loop spans 14 amino acids. V was pared by 3 bases and J by 0 bases, with 11 bases between. The CDR3 spells CSARERLYQETQYF. In DNA form, the CDR3 reads TGCAGTGCTAGGGAGCGGTTGTACCAAGAGACCCAGTACTTC.

This clonotype showed up many times. The chain joins TRBV5-1 to TRBJ1-2; perhaps TRBD1 as D (6 bases). V lost 4 bases, J lost 5 bases, and 15 bases lay in between. The CDR3 loop spans 14 amino acids. Germline V lookup: CDR1 SGHRS, CDR2 YFSETQ. The CDR3 loop reads CASSREPDRYGYTF. In DNA, the CDR3 is TGCGCCAGCAGCCGCGAACCGGACAGATATGGCTACACCTTC.

This clonotype was seen at least ten times. The CDR3 here is CASSDQQGYEQYF. CDR3 nucleotide sequence: TGCGCCAGCAGCGACCAACAGGGATACGAGCAGTACTTC. The chain carries TRBV5-1 and TRBJ2-7; possibly TRBD1 for D (6 bases). The germline V gene has CDR1 SGHRS and CDR2 YFSETQ. The ends were cut back, 4 bases at V and 4 bases at J, with 12 bases in the middle. CDR3 length: 13 amino acids. Together with reference TRBV5-1 and TRBJ2-7, the CDR3 gives the full variable domain: KAGVTQTPRYLIKTRGQQVTLSCSPISGHRSVSWYQQTPGQGLQFLFEYFSETQRNKGNFPGRFSGRQFSNSRSEMNVSTLELGDSALYLCASSDQQGYEQYFGPGTRLTVT.

At least ten counts were recorded for this clonotype. This chain joins TRBV12-3 or TRBV12-4 and TRBJ2-3; no clear D. V was pared by 6 bases and J by 1 base, with 11 bases between. The length of the CDR3 is 14 residues. CDR3 DNA sequence: TGTGCCAGCAGCCCTCGTGGGCGCACAGATACGCAGTATTTT. Its protein product is CASSPRGRTDTQYF.

This clonotype was observed many times. This chain uses TRBV9 with TRBJ2-1; 10 positions match TRBD2. After removal of 2 bases from V and 9 bases from J, the junction contained 8 bases not matched to a gene. Germline CDR1 is SGDLS and CDR2 is YYNGEE. The CDR3 covers 15 residues. The CDR3 loop is CASSVAAGGQGEQFF. Here the CDR3 DNA reads TGTGCCAGCAGCGTTGCAGCGGGGGGGCAGGGTGAGCAGTTCTTC.

This clonotype was picked up many times. The chain links TRBV5-6 to TRBJ1-1, with D possibly being TRBD1 (5 bases). Germline V gene lookup returns CDR1 SGHDT and CDR2 YYEEEE. CDR3 length equals 18 residues. V gave up 1 base and J gave up 4 bases, with 23 bases separating them. The DNA of the CDR3 is TGTGCCAGCAGCTTGTTTTCCGAGGGACGCTGGGGAATCACTGAAGCTTTCTTT. It codes for CASSLFSEGRWGITEAFF.

This clonotype appeared many times. CDR3 DNA: TGTGCCAGCAGTGAATGGCGGGGGGTTAGATACACCTTC. It translates to CASSEWRGVRYTF. The chain has TRBV2 and TRBJ1-2, with D tentatively TRBD1 (5 bases). Between the trimmed V and J ends, which lost 2 bases and 11 bases, there was a span of 15 bases. The CDR3 contains 13 residues. Germline lookup yields CDR1 SNHLY and CDR2 FYNNEI.

V is TRBV4-1 and J is TRBJ1-6; D unresolved. From germline, CDR1 is MGHRA and CDR2 YSYEKL. Trimming took 5 bases from V and 8 from J, leaving 16 bases between them. The CDR3 length is 15 residues. The CDR3 sequence is CASSSQSSYDSPLHF. The CDR3, as DNA: TGCGCCAGCAGCTCTCAATCGTCTTATGATTCACCCCTCCACTTT.

This clonotype was seen at least ten times. This chain uses TRBV20-1 with TRBJ2-1; D gene uncertain. The V gene's germline CDR1 is DFQATT and CDR2 SNEGSKA (reference sequence). The CDR3 spans 17 residues. Trimming took 2 bases from V and 5 from J, leaving 22 bases between them. The CDR3 DNA reads as TGCAGTGCTAGACCGGTCGGGTCCCTGAAAAGGGACAATGAGCAGTTCTTC. Amino acid sequence: CSARPVGSLKRDNEQFF.

This clonotype was seen many times. The chain recombines TRBV7-8 with TRBJ2-1; tentatively, D is TRBD1 or TRBD2 (5 bases each). This CDR3 region has 15 residues. Per the germline V gene, CDR1 is SGHVS and CDR2 is FQNEAQ. Trimming pared 5 bases from V and 7 bases from J, leaving 18 bases between. In DNA, the CDR3 is TGTGCCAGCAGCCGGGCTGAGGGGCCTTTTAATGAGCAGTTCTTC. Protein product: CASSRAEGPFNEQFF.

This clonotype was counted many times. CDR3 in DNA: TGCAGTGCTACTAACAGGGTGGGCCAAGAGACCCAGTACTTC. Encoded protein: CSATNRVGQETQYF. The chain couples TRBV20-1 to TRBJ2-5; TRBD1 might be the D (6 bases). This CDR3 region has 14 residues. Looked up from germline, CDR1 is DFQATT and CDR2 is SNEGSKA (reference sequence). Trimming took 4 bases from V and 1 from J, leaving 13 bases between them.

Ten or more counts support this clonotype. This chain uses TRBV20-1 with TRBJ2-7, with 13 bases aligning to TRBD2. There are 14 residues in the CDR3. Germline V gene data show CDR1 as DFQATT and CDR2 as SNEGSKA (reference sequence). V was pared by 3 bases and J by 6 bases, with 5 bases of the junction left unmatched. CDR3 sequence: CSASPTSGGLEQYF. CDR3 bases: TGCAGTGCTAGCCCGACTAGCGGGGGGCTCGAGCAGTACTTC.

In this sample, this clonotype turned up many times. V is TRBV20-1 and J is TRBJ1-4; 8 bases are a match to TRBD1. CDR1 and CDR2 (germline): DFQATT, SNEGSKA (reference sequence). Losses at the gene ends were 3 bases for V and 8 bases for J; bases not matched to a gene: 14. This CDR3 region has 16 residues. The CDR3 DNA sequence: TGCAGTGCTAGTCCCTTAAGGACAGGGACGAACGAAAAACTGTTTTTT. Translating gives CSASPLRTGTNEKLFF.

There are many counts of this clonotype. The genes are TRBV20-1 and TRBJ2-1, with 9 bases that match TRBD1. V lost 3 bases, J lost 8 bases, and 11 bases stayed unmatched. The germline gives CDR1 DFQATT, CDR2 SNEGSKA (reference sequence). This CDR3 comprises 15 residues. The CDR3 here is CSASEARTGAHEQFF. CDR3 nucleotide sequence: TGCAGTGCTAGTGAAGCGCGGACAGGGGCCCATGAGCAGTTCTTC.

This clonotype was found many times. The V gene is TRBV4-2, the J gene TRBJ2-3; TRBD2 agrees at 7 bases. V was clipped by 0 bases and J by 11 bases; unmatched bases: 14. Per germline, CDR1 LGHNA and CDR2 YNFKEQ. CDR3 length: 16 amino acids. CDR3 residues: CASSQDVGAGVYGQYF. CDR3 coding DNA: TGTGCCAGCAGCCAAGATGTTGGGGCGGGGGTATACGGGCAGTATTTT.

This clonotype has at least ten counts. V and J are TRBV5-1 and TRBJ1-3; D gene unclear. CDR3 size: 14 residues. Germline CDR1 SGHRS, CDR2 YFSETQ. Trimming stripped 4 bases from V and 0 bases from J, with 8 bases between. The CDR3 DNA reads as TGCGCCAGCAGCGAAATGGGCTCTGGAAACACCATATATTTT. Translating gives CASSEMGSGNTIYF.

The CDR3 protein is CASSSPGLARDEQYF. Written as DNA, the CDR3 is TGTGCCAGCAGCTCTCCGGGACTAGCTCGGGACGAGCAGTACTTC. The rearrangement links TRBV5-8 to TRBJ2-7, with 9 bases matching TRBD2. Germline V CDR1 and CDR2: SGHTS, YDEGEE. V trimming: 3 bases; J trimming: 5 bases; junction bases outside the gene matches: 9. This CDR3 has 15 residues.

The table lists this clonotype with many counts. The J gene is TRBJ2-3, the V gene TRBV7-3; no clear D. The CDR3 is 13 amino acids. Germline V gives CDR1 SGHTA, CDR2 FQGTGA. V was clipped by 1 base and J by 5 bases, with 7 bases between them. The CDR3 nucleotides read TGTGCCAGCAGCTTAAATGCCAGAGATACGCAGTATTTT. Its protein product is CASSLNARDTQYF.

This clonotype was detected ten times or more. The CDR3 nucleotides read TGCGCCAGCAGCTTGAGCACGGAGCTTAACTATGGCTACACCTTC. Protein product: CASSLSTELNYGYTF. This chain joins TRBV5-1 and TRBJ1-2; D ambiguous. V was cut by 1 base and J by 1 base, with 11 bases left in between. Germline V CDR1 and CDR2: SGHRS, YFSETQ. The CDR3 contains 15 residues. Using reference TRBV5-1 and TRBJ1-2 for the parts outside the CDR3, the full variable domain is KAGVTQTPRYLIKTRGQQVTLSCSPISGHRSVSWYQQTPGQGLQFLFEYFSETQRNKGNFPGRFSGRQFSNSRSEMNVSTLELGDSALYLCASSLSTELNYGYTFGSGTRLTVV.

The gene calls are TRBV7-3 and TRBJ1-4; TRBD1 is a possible D gene (5 bases). Deletions cut 1 base from V and 9 bases from J, with 27 bases between. Germline V gene data show CDR1 as SGHTA and CDR2 as FQGTGA. The CDR3 loop spans 19 amino acids. CDR3 protein: CASSLKAGLGVSANQKLFF. Written as DNA, the CDR3 is TGTGCCAGCAGCTTAAAAGCGGGGCTGGGGGTCAGCGCCAATCAAAAACTGTTTTTT. The full variable domain, in which reference TRBV7-3 and TRBJ1-4 provide the parts outside the CDR3, is GAGVSQTPSNKVTEKGKYVELRCDPISGHTALYWYRQSLGQGPEFLIYFQGTGAADDSGLPNDRFFAVRPEGSVSTLKIQRTERGDSAVYLCASSLKAGLGVSANQKLFFGSGTQLSVL.

Only a few counts were recorded for this clonotype. The chain couples TRBV9 to TRBJ1-1; D may be TRBD1 (6 bases). The CDR3 sequence is 16 residues long. Germline V gene data show CDR1 as SGDLS and CDR2 as YYNGEE. V was cut by 3 bases and J by 0 bases, with 15 bases left in between. CDR3 protein: CASSADSGTLNTEAFF. CDR3 DNA: TGTGCCAGCAGCGCCGATTCCGGGACACTGAACACTGAAGCTTTCTTT.

This clonotype was detected many times. CDR3 region: CASSLSKATGELFF. As DNA, the CDR3 is TGTGCCAGCAGCTTAAGTAAGGCCACCGGGGAGCTGTTTTTT. The V call is TRBV7-3, the J call TRBJ2-2, with no clear D. Between the trimmed V and J ends, which lost 1 base and 4 bases, there was a span of 7 bases. Germline-derived CDR1 and CDR2 are SGHTA and FQGTGA. The CDR3 runs 14 residues. Drawing the rest from reference TRBV7-3 and TRBJ2-2, the complete variable domain is GAGVSQTPSNKVTEKGKYVELRCDPISGHTALYWYRQSLGQGPEFLIYFQGTGAADDSGLPNDRFFAVRPEGSVSTLKIQRTERGDSAVYLCASSLSKATGELFFGEGSRLTVL.